A selection of T cell receptor beta chains follows, all from one sample in a study of blood T cell repertoires in COVID-19. TCRdb's table, derived via immunoSEQ multiplex PCR, lists solely in-frame clones and lacks some. Counted here are 270,000 or so clones, 86% occurring once; the ten biggest clones make up 3%. The material sequenced was peripheral blood. Receptor source: a woman aged 25 to 39 with active or convalescent COVID-19. Each CDR3 is given with its conserved first and last residue.

V gene: TRBV20-1; J gene: TRBJ2-2; CDR3 protein: CSASWQGTGELFF
V gene: TRBV9; J gene: TRBJ2-3; CDR3 protein: CASSLNIGGSTDTQYF
V gene: TRBV6-5; J gene: TRBJ1-1; CDR3 protein: CASSFAGADTEAFF
V gene: TRBV29-1; J gene: TRBJ2-1; CDR3 protein: CSVETYRGLYNEQFF
V gene: TRBV11-2; J gene: TRBJ2-7; CDR3 protein: CASSSVAGAGYEQYF
V gene: TRBV9; J gene: TRBJ2-5; CDR3 protein: CASSLGGTDLETQYF
V gene: TRBV19; J gene: TRBJ2-7; CDR3 protein: CASSIDWRAASPEQYF
V gene: TRBV3-1/TRBV3-2; J gene: TRBJ2-1; CDR3 protein: CASSQDRGTGNDEQFF
V gene: TRBV12-1; J gene: TRBJ2-1; CDR3 protein: CASRVGHAYNEQFF
V gene: TRBV19; J gene: TRBJ1-4; CDR3 protein: CASSMTGTRDEKLFF
V gene: TRBV7-2; J gene: TRBJ1-5; CDR3 protein: CASSLRHHTYQPQHF
V gene: TRBV29-1; J gene: TRBJ1-3; CDR3 protein: CSVRATGNTIYF
V gene: TRBV6-5; J gene: TRBJ1-5; CDR3 protein: CASTPSIRGQPQHF
V gene: TRBV2; J gene: TRBJ1-2; CDR3 protein: CASSELRGIYGYTF
V gene: TRBV30; J gene: TRBJ1-2; CDR3 protein: CAWSGSGYGYTF
V gene: TRBV3-1/TRBV3-2; J gene: TRBJ1-2; CDR3 protein: CASSSRGLSYGYTF
V gene: TRBV11-3; J gene: TRBJ2-3; CDR3 protein: CASSPSGFTDTQYF
V gene: TRBV6-5; J gene: TRBJ1-1; CDR3 protein: CASALAGSTEAFF
V gene: TRBV7-8; J gene: TRBJ2-3; CDR3 protein: CASSGRLAGTDTQYF
V gene: TRBV19; J gene: TRBJ1-4; CDR3 protein: CASSFGATNEKLFF
V gene: TRBV7-6; J gene: TRBJ2-2; CDR3 protein: CASSQGQIYTGELFF
V gene: TRBV27; J gene: TRBJ2-7; CDR3 protein: CASSLSGGSYEQYF
V gene: TRBV6-2/TRBV6-3; J gene: TRBJ1-1; CDR3 protein: CASSFGPNTEAFF